Sequencing of this TCR beta chain was carried out in a study of regulatory T cells in long-lasting Graves disease. Looking at the study overall: Recently diagnosed Graves' patients had received antithyroid drugs for under 3 months.

Study-level results: The study found lower TCR diversity in persistent Graves' patients than in newly diagnosed ones.

CDR3 length: 15 amino acids. The V gene's germline CDR1 is SGHVS and CDR2 FQNEAQ. The trim removed 5 bases at V and 5 bases at J, leaving 10 bases unmatched. Time point defined: newly diagnosed GD, antithyroid drugs for less than 3 months. The authors made the TCR library using RNA they extracted from PBMCs. The authors diagnosed Graves' disease using American Thyroid Association guidelines. With iRepertoire HTBI primers and Arm-PCR of CDR3 regions, TCR beta libraries were built. In the original workflow: Among the samples, around 61 TRBV and 12 to 15 TRBJ segments were identified. TCRdb reanalysed the multiplex PCR reads using MiXCR and keeps one entry per CDR3 protein. TCRdb assigned the V and J calls; the authors' analysis was not used. The sample contains some 370,000 distinct CDR3 sequences, 12% of which appear only once. Turning to this clonotype: Antigen: not known.

This same sample was also taken into another study, of T cells in Graves' hyperthyroidism and ophthalmopathy.

The source was peripheral blood mononuclear cells (PBMCs), collected at new diagnosis, from a patient treated with antithyroid drugs. The chain recombines TRBV7-8 with TRBJ2-5; 8 nucleotides align to TRBD1. This sequence originates from a woman aged 18-35 years with Graves disease. The CDR3 DNA reads as TGTGCCAGCAGCCCTAGGACAGGGTGGGGCGAGACCCAGTACTTC. Translated: CASSPRTGWGETQYF.